These T cell receptor beta chains were read from a single sample in a study of T cell responses to AZD1222 COVID-19 vaccine. The repertoire was sequenced with immunoSEQ multiplex PCR; TCRdb's copy has only in-frame clones and lacks some. The sample has roughly 140,000 clones; about 87% are singletons. The sample consisted of peripheral blood, taken on day 0 of MenACWY control vaccination. The receptors originated from an adult in good health. Each CDR3 is given with its conserved first and last residue. A D gene is named only where the DNA matches it firmly. Some rows mark clone size as missing; the rest say once, few, many or name a class of expanded clone.

- TRBJ1-5 TRBV15 - TGTGCCACCAGCCCGGCCGCCAATCAGCCCCAGCATTTT CATSPAANQPQHF
TRBD2 TRBJ2-5 TRBV6-5 - TGTGCCAGCAGAAGATTAGCGGGAGGCCGAGAGACCCAGTACTTC CASRRLAGGRETQYF
- TRBJ1-6 TRBV7-9 - TGTGCCAGCAGCTTCTCTTCACCCCTCCACTTT CASSFSSPLHF
TRBD1 TRBJ1-1 TRBV5-1 - TGCGCCAGCAGCCCGGGGACAGAAAACACTGAAGCTTTCTTT CASSPGTENTEAFF
- TRBJ2-7 TRBV7-3 - TGTGCCAGCAGCTTAACTCCGAACTACGAGCAGTACTTC CASSLTPNYEQYF
- TRBJ2-7 TRBV2 - TGTGCCAGCAGCCCAAGCCACGAGCAGTACTTC CASSPSHEQYF
- TRBJ1-1 TRBV18 - TGTGCCAGCTCACCAGGGCCCACTGAAGCTTTCTTT CASSPGPTEAFF
- TRBJ2-3 TRBV7-2 - TGTGCCAGCAGCACCCGAACTGGCACAGATACGCAGTATTTT CASSTRTGTDTQYF
- TRBJ1-6 TRBV3-1/TRBV3-2 - TGTGCCAGCAGCCACGACGGGATTAGGGATTCACCCCTCCACTTT CASSHDGIRDSPLHF
- TRBJ2-7 TRBV6-5 - TGTGCCAGCACGATCTGGGACGAGCAGTACTTC CASTIWDEQYF
- TRBJ1-4 TRBV6-1 - TGTGCCAGCAGTGAAGTGGACGGGGGGGCTAATGAAAAACTGTTTTTT CASSEVDGGANEKLFF
- TRBJ1-1 TRBV10-3 - TGTGCCAGCCAACCGAGTGGCCCGGCCGAAGCTTTCTTT CASQPSGPAEAFF
- TRBJ1-1 TRBV15 - TGTGCCACCAGCTTCCGGGGGGTCTTGAACACTGAAGCTTTCTTT CATSFRGVLNTEAFF
- TRBJ2-7 TRBV19 once TGTGCCAGTAGTATAGGGAGGATGTCGGACGAGCAGTACTTC CASSIGRMSDEQYF
TRBD2 TRBJ2-7 TRBV10-2 - TGCGCCAGCAGGGAAGGGACTAGCGATTCCTACGAGCAGTACTTC CASREGTSDSYEQYF
TRBD1 TRBJ2-1 TRBV14 - TGTGCCAGCAGCCAGGGTTCTGGACAGGGGTACAATGAGCAGTTCTTC CASSQGSGQGYNEQFF
TRBD2 TRBJ2-1 TRBV5-1 once TGCGCCAGCAGCTTGGCTGGAGCGGGGGGGTACAATGAGCAGTTCTTC CASSLAGAGGYNEQFF
- TRBJ1-1 TRBV10-3 - TGTGCCATCAGTGCCGTAATTACAGGAAGCACTGAAGCTTTCTTT CAISAVITGSTEAFF
- TRBJ1-1 TRBV6-5 - TGTGCCAGCAGCCCCCTCGGATATACTGAAGCTTTCTTT CASSPLGYTEAFF
- TRBJ2-2 TRBV7-3 - TGTGCCAGCAGCTTACAGGGGCGGATGAACACCGGGGAGCTGTTTTTT CASSLQGRMNTGELFF
TRBD1 TRBJ2-5 TRBV2 once TGTGCCACCTTGGACAGGGGGCCCCTCGGGTACTTC CATLDRGPLGYF
TRBD2 TRBJ2-2 TRBV2 - TGTGCCAGCAGTTGGCGGGGGACGAACACCGGGGAGCTGTTTTTT CASSWRGTNTGELFF
- TRBJ1-1 TRBV7-2 - TGTGCCAGCAGCCCCATGGGTCGCCCTTTCACTGAAGCTTTCTTT CASSPMGRPFTEAFF
- TRBJ1-3 TRBV3-1/TRBV3-2 - TGTGCCAGCAGCCAAGATCAGGGAGTGTTCTCTGGAAACACCATATATTTT CASSQDQGVFSGNTIYF
- TRBJ2-3 TRBV9 - TGTGCCAGCAGCGTAGGGCAGCTCACTAGCACAGATACGCAGTATTTT CASSVGQLTSTDTQYF
TRBD2 TRBJ2-1 TRBV2 - TGTGCCAGCAGTGTCGGACTAGCGGGTCACAATGAGCAGTTCTTC CASSVGLAGHNEQFF
TRBD1 TRBJ1-1 TRBV6-2/TRBV6-3 - TGTGCCAGCAGTCCCAGGGGGAGCTCTGAAGCTTTCTTT CASSPRGSSEAFF
- TRBJ2-7 TRBV19 - TGTGCCTCATCCCCCGCAGGGCCTTACGAGCAGTACTTC CASSPAGPYEQYF
- TRBJ1-1 TRBV5-8 - TGTGCCAGCAGCTTAAATCGGAGAACTGAAGCTTTCTTT CASSLNRRTEAFF
- TRBJ2-3 TRBV28 - TGTGCCAGCAGACTTACCGGCACAGATACGCAGTATTTT CASRLTGTDTQYF
- TRBJ2-7 TRBV29-1 - TGCAGCGTTGAGTCGGGGGGCGACTACGAGCAGTACTTC CSVESGGDYEQYF
- TRBJ2-7 TRBV6-2/TRBV6-3 - TGTGCCAGCAGTTACTCAAATGAAGACAGGAGCTCCTACGAGCAGTACTTC CASSYSNEDRSSYEQYF
- TRBJ2-1 TRBV11-2 few TGTGCCAGCAGCCAATTTCGGGGCCTCCACAATGAGCAGTTCTTC CASSQFRGLHNEQFF
TRBD1 TRBJ2-7 TRBV16 - TGTGCCAGCAGCCAAGCGTTGGGACAGGGGACCCACGAGCAGTACTTC CASSQALGQGTHEQYF
TRBD2 TRBJ2-1 TRBV10-3 - TGTGCCATCAGGGCCGGGACTAGGGCCGCAAATGAGCAGTTCTTC CAIRAGTRAANEQFF
- TRBJ1-2 TRBV7-2 - TGTGCCAGCAGCTTAGCGTCGGCAGGAACCTATGGCTACACCTTC CASSLASAGTYGYTF
TRBD1 TRBJ2-7 TRBV6-2/TRBV6-3 - TGTGCCAGCAGTTATACAGGGGGTTCGAACGAGCAGTACTTC CASSYTGGSNEQYF
- TRBJ1-1 TRBV25-1 - TGTGCCAGCAGTGAACCGGGGGCGCGTACTGAAGCTTTCTTT CASSEPGARTEAFF
- TRBJ2-2 TRBV18 - TGTGCCAGCTCAGAGGGAATGACCGGGGAGCTGTTTTTT CASSEGMTGELFF
- TRBJ1-2 TRBV11-2 - TGTGCCAGCAGCTTAGGAAACCGGGCAGGTGGCTACACCTTC CASSLGNRAGGYTF
TRBD1 TRBJ1-4 TRBV28 - TGTGCCAGCAGTTCTTGGGACAGGGACGAAAAACTGTTTTTT CASSSWDRDEKLFF
- TRBJ2-1 TRBV3-1/TRBV3-2 - TGTGCCAGCAGCCAAGGCCCCTACAATGAGCAGTTCTTC CASSQGPYNEQFF
- TRBJ1-4 TRBV19 - TGTGCCAGTAGTATGCACAGGTACCTATGGGAAAAACTGTTTTTT CASSMHRYLWEKLFF
- TRBJ1-5 TRBV5-1 - TGCGCCAGCAGCCCTCGGGGATTGGATCAGCCCCAGCATTTT CASSPRGLDQPQHF
- TRBJ1-2 TRBV30 - TGTGCCTGGGGCGAGTACATCTATGGCTACACCTTC CAWGEYIYGYTF
- TRBJ2-6 TRBV25-1 once TGTGCCAGCAGTGGGACCGGGGCCAACGTCCTGACTTTC CASSGTGANVLTF
- TRBJ2-1 TRBV7-2 - TGTGCCAGCAGCCCCAGGGGTTCGAGTATAGGTAATGAGCAGTTCTTC CASSPRGSSIGNEQFF
- TRBJ2-1 TRBV4-1 once TGCGCCAGCGGAAACCGAAGGGGCGATGAGCAGTTCTTC CASGNRRGDEQFF
TRBD1 TRBJ2-5 TRBV24-1 - TGTGCCACCAGTGATTCAAGACGGACAGGAGAGACCCAGTACTTC CATSDSRRTGETQYF
TRBD2 TRBJ2-7 TRBV10-3 - TGTGCCTCGGGGCTAGCGGGACCCTACGAGCAGTACTTC CASGLAGPYEQYF
TRBD1 TRBJ2-7 TRBV29-1 few TGCAGCGTTTCGGGACAGGGGGACTACGAGCAGTACTTC CSVSGQGDYEQYF
- TRBJ1-2 TRBV7-2 - TGTGCCAGCAGCTTAGCGGGTGGACAGTATGTTGGCTACACCTTC CASSLAGGQYVGYTF
- TRBJ2-7 TRBV6-5 - TGTGCCAGCAGTTACCCGGAGTCTTTTACCTACGAGCAGTACTTC CASSYPESFTYEQYF